The TCR beta chain described here comes from a study of cytomegalovirus exposure and HLA in healthy donors. Study results and caveats: What a later analysis showed was that several of the most significant clusters appeared linked to common viral pathogens.

Remarks on this clone: Its antigen is as yet unknown. This CDR3 is also generated by other DNA sequences in the sample.

The CDR3 sequence is 15 residues long. J gave up 1 base and V 4 bases, and 2 bases lay outside the gene matches. CDR1 SGHRS and CDR2 YFSETQ come from the germline V gene. With 60 Vbeta and 13 Jbeta primers, the PCR was carried out. Method: immunoSEQ multiplex PCR; TCRdb's copy keeps in-frame clones and lacks some. The table has approximately 140,000 clones, approximately 88% seen once. The sequenced sample was PBMCs. The chain uses TRBV5-1 and TRBJ2-1; the match to TRBD2 covers 10 bases. This TCR was recovered from a woman aged 40-49 years in good health and CMV-seronegative. CDR3 amino acids: CASSLLAGSYNEQFF. CDR3 coding DNA: TGCGCCAGCAGCCTACTAGCGGGGTCCTACAATGAGCAGTTCTTC.